Here is one TCR beta chain with its context. The CDR3 extends over 14 amino acids. Germline values: CDR1 MNHEY, CDR2 SVGAGI. V lost 5 bases, J lost 1 base, and 11 bases lay in between. Time point of the sample: patch test 1, 2 weeks after DPC sensitization. The treatment denotes: therapeutic diphenylcyclopropenone sensitization with weekly scalp DPC. The sample is drawn from a study of human T cells and chemical hapten exposure. TCRdb reprocessed the RACE reads via MiXCR and lists one record per CDR3 protein. In the table there are 180,000 or so distinct CDR3 sequences, more than 14% of which are singletons.

The clonotype was recovered from a woman aged 30 to 39 with alopecia areata. Some clones in this sample may be carry-over from other donors' samples. The J gene is TRBJ1-1, the V gene TRBV6-5; D might be TRBD1 (6 bases). Sequences were derived from whole blood, sampled in connection with sensitization to the hapten diphenylcyclopropenone (DPC). The CDR3 loop reads CASSPDRQNTEAFF. The DNA for the CDR3 is TGTGCCAGCAGTCCGGACAGACAGAACACTGAAGCTTTCTTT.